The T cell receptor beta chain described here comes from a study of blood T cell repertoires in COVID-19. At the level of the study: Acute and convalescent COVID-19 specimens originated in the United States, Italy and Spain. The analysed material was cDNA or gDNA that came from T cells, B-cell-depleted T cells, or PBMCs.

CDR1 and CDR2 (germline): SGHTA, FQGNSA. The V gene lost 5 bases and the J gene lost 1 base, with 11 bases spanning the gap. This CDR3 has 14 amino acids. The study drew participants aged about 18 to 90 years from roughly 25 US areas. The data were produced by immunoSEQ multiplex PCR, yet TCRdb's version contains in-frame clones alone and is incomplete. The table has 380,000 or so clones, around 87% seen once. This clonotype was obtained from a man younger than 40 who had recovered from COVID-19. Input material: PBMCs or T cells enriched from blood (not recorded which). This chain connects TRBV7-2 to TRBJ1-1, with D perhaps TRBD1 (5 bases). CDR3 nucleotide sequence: TGTGCCAGCAGCCCAGGGTTGGGGAACACTGAAGCTTTCTTT. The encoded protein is CASSPGLGNTEAFF.